The rows below give T cell receptor beta chains drawn from one sample of a study of CD8 T cells in ankylosing spondylitis. TCRdb independently ran MiXCR on the 5' RACE reads; one entry per CDR3 protein. The profile shows more than 600,000 distinct CDR3 sequences, roughly 19% of them singletons. The sequenced sample consisted of blood, either unsorted or a sorted T cell fraction (not recorded which). These receptor sequences come from a male donor with ankylosing spondylitis. Both conserved end residues are part of each CDR3. The order of the fields is V gene, D gene, CDR3 length, J gene, clone size, CDR3 protein, CDR3 DNA. D genes are given only for firm matches. The size of a clone is reported for some rows only, either as once, few or many, or as a class for expanded clones.

TRBV20-1	TRBD2	15	TRBJ2-1	-	CSARDASGSWYEQFF	TGCAGTGCACGGGACGCTAGCGGGAGTTGGTATGAGCAGTTCTTC
TRBV2	-	13	TRBJ1-1	few	CASTKSENTEAFF	TGTGCCAGCACTAAGTCGGAAAACACTGAAGCTTTCTTT
TRBV2	-	14	TRBJ2-7	-	CASSLAPPPYEQYF	TGTGCCAGCAGTTTAGCGCCGCCCCCCTACGAGCAGTACTTC
TRBV19	TRBD1	13	TRBJ1-2	few	CASSNQGAGGYTF	TGTGCCAGTAGCAATCAGGGGGCAGGCGGCTACACCTTC
TRBV7-9	-	13	TRBJ1-2	once	CASSSQGPGGYTF	TGTGCCAGCAGCTCCCAGGGGCCGGGAGGCTACACCTTC
TRBV6-1	-	14	TRBJ1-1	-	CASSETAMNTEAFF	TGTGCCAGCAGTGAGACAGCCATGAACACTGAAGCTTTCTTT
TRBV4-1	TRBD1	15	TRBJ1-2	-	CASSQTTQGNYGYTF	TGCGCCAGCAGCCAAACCACACAGGGGAACTATGGCTACACCTTC
TRBV11-2	-	13	TRBJ2-3	-	CAISTESTDTQYF	TGTGCCATCTCGACAGAGAGCACAGATACGCAGTATTTT
TRBV6-6	-	12	TRBJ1-1	-	CASSNNLREAFF	TGTGCCAGCAGCAACAACCTGAGGGAAGCTTTCTTT
TRBV27	-	15	TRBJ1-1	-	CASSQLVGLNTEAFF	TGTGCCAGCAGTCAGTTAGTAGGGCTGAACACTGAAGCTTTCTTT
TRBV12-3/TRBV12-4	-	17	TRBJ2-1	few	CASSLISGVGYLDEQFF	TGTGCCAGCAGTTTAATCTCGGGAGTGGGGTATTTGGATGAGCAGTTCTTC
TRBV7-2	-	13	TRBJ1-1	-	CASSSMRTAEAFF	TGTGCCAGCAGCTCAATGCGGACAGCTGAAGCTTTCTTT
TRBV15	TRBD2	16	TRBJ2-5	-	CATSRSLAGVLETQYF	TGTGCCACCAGCAGATCCTTAGCGGGAGTACTCGAGACCCAGTACTTC
TRBV4-2	-	15	TRBJ1-5	-	CASSQGRSGNQPQHF	TGTGCCAGCAGCCAAGGGAGATCGGGGAATCAGCCCCAGCATTTT
TRBV28	TRBD1	15	TRBJ2-7	few	CASSFTGGWTYEQYF	TGTGCCAGCAGTTTTACAGGGGGCTGGACCTACGAGCAGTACTTC
TRBV20-1	-	12	TRBJ2-3	few	CSAIGHTDTQYF	TGCAGTGCTATAGGACACACAGATACGCAGTATTTT
TRBV6-5	TRBD2	15	TRBJ2-1	few	CASSLLAGGKVEQFF	TGTGCCAGCAGTTTACTAGCGGGGGGCAAGGTTGAGCAGTTCTTC
TRBV5-1	-	15	TRBJ1-5	few	CASSLGDTGNQPQHF	TGCGCCAGCAGCTTGGGGGACACGGGCAATCAGCCCCAGCATTTT
TRBV6-5	-	15	TRBJ2-5	-	CASSYYLGAQETQYF	TGTGCCAGCAGTTACTACCTGGGGGCCCAAGAGACCCAGTACTTC
TRBV7-2	-	15	TRBJ2-4	-	CASRDSQAAKNIQYF	TGTGCCAGCAGAGACAGCCAGGCGGCCAAAAACATTCAGTACTTC
TRBV27	TRBD1	15	TRBJ1-5	few	CASKPGQGGNQPQHF	TGTGCCAGCAAACCAGGACAGGGTGGCAATCAGCCCCAGCATTTT
TRBV6-5	-	13	TRBJ2-3	few	CASSYSLLDTQYF	TGTGCCAGCAGTTACTCTTTGTTAGATACGCAGTATTTT
TRBV7-2	-	14	TRBJ1-6	few	CASSLGDTHSPLHF	TGTGCCAGCAGCTTAGGGGACACACATTCACCCCTCCACTTT
TRBV20-1	-	15	TRBJ2-2	-	CSAFHPGANTGELFF	TGCAGTGCTTTTCACCCGGGAGCTAACACCGGGGAGCTGTTTTTT
TRBV29-1	TRBD1	13	TRBJ2-7	-	CSAGQGSAYEQYF	TGCAGCGCTGGACAGGGCTCCGCCTACGAGCAGTACTTC
TRBV12-3/TRBV12-4	-	17	TRBJ2-1	-	CASSPPPGPISYNEQFF	TGTGCCAGCAGTCCCCCCCCAGGGCCCATCTCCTACAATGAGCAGTTCTTC
TRBV20-1	-	11	TRBJ1-1	few	CSARDRGVAFF	TGCAGTGCTAGAGATAGGGGGGTAGCTTTCTTT
TRBV18	-	15	TRBJ2-1	few	CASSPQGLSSNEQFF	TGTGCCAGCTCACCACAGGGACTTTCCTCCAATGAGCAGTTCTTC
TRBV5-1	-	16	TRBJ2-2	few	CASSLARWANTGELFF	TGCGCCAGCAGCCTGGCCCGGTGGGCGAACACCGGGGAGCTGTTTTTT
TRBV7-2	-	14	TRBJ2-3	many	CASSLRASTDTQYF	TGTGCCAGCAGCTTGCGGGCTAGCACAGATACGCAGTATTTT
TRBV20-1	TRBD1	11	TRBJ2-1	few	CSAHTGGKQFF	TGCAGTGCACACACAGGGGGCAAGCAGTTCTTC
TRBV12-3/TRBV12-4	-	14	TRBJ2-5	few	CASSLPWDPKTQYF	TGTGCCAGCAGTTTACCTTGGGACCCTAAGACCCAGTACTTC
TRBV7-9	-	16	TRBJ1-1	-	CASSRPGGGPNTEAFF	TGTGCCAGCAGCCGACCCGGGGGCGGTCCGAACACTGAAGCTTTCTTT
TRBV3-1	-	13	TRBJ2-5	-	CASSQEDPQTQYF	TGTGCCAGCAGCCAAGAGGACCCTCAGACCCAGTACTTC
TRBV4-1	-	15	TRBJ2-7	-	CASSRQEGLQYEQYF	TGCGCCAGCAGCCGACAGGAAGGACTACAGTACGAGCAGTACTTC
TRBV3-1	-	12	TRBJ1-1	few	CASSQLESEAFF	TGTGCCAGCAGCCAGTTGGAATCTGAAGCTTTCTTT